The sequence of this TCR beta chain was determined in a study of shared clonotypes between healthy human individuals. Generated by immunoSEQ multiplex PCR, the TCRdb table keeps only in-frame clones and is missing some. The table lists about 1 million clones, more than 65% of them singletons. There are 14 residues in the CDR3. Germline V gene lookup returns CDR1 GTSNPN and CDR2 SVGIG (reference sequence). The J segment lost 7 bases and the V segment lost 0 bases, leaving 5 bases of the junction unmatched. Sequencing was done on a sample of memory CD4+ T cells sorted from blood. The subset was: CD45RA-negative fraction. The clonotype comes from a young man in good health. The gene calls are TRBV30 and TRBJ2-1; 8 bases are shared with TRBD2. The CDR3 DNA sequence: TGTGCCTGGAGTGTAGGGACTAGGCTTAATGAGCAGTTCTTC. It is translated as CAWSVGTRLNEQFF.